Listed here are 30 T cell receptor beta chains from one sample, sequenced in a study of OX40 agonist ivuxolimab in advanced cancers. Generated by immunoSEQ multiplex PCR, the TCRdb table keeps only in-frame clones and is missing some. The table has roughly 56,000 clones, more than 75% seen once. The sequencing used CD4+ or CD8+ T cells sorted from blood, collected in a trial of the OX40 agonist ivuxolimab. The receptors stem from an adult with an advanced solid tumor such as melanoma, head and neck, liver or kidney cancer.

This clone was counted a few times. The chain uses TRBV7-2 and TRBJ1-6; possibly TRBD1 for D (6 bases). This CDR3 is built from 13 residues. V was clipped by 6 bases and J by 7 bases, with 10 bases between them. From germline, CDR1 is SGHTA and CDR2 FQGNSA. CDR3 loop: CASRRTVNSPLHF. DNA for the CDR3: TGTGCCAGCAGGCGGACAGTAAATTCACCCCTCCACTTT. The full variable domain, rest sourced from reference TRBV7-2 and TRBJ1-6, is GAGVSQSPSNKVTEKGKDVELRCDPISGHTALYWYRQSLGQGLEFLIYFQGNSAPDKSGLPSDRFSAERTGGSVSTLTIQRTQQEDSAVYLCASRRTVNSPLHFGNGTRLTVT.

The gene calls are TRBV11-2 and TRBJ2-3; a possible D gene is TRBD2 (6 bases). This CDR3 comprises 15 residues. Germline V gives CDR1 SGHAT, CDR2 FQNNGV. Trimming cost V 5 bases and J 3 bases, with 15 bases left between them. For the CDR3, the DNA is TGTGCCAGCAGCCCTTGGGGGGTCGGGACAGATACGCAGTATTTT. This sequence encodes CASSPWGVGTDTQYF.

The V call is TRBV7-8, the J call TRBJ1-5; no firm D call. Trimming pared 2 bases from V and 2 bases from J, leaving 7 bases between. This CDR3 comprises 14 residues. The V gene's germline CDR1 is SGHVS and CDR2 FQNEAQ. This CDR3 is CASSLIQRNQPQHF. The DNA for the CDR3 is TGTGCCAGCAGCTTAATCCAGCGCAATCAGCCCCAGCATTTT.

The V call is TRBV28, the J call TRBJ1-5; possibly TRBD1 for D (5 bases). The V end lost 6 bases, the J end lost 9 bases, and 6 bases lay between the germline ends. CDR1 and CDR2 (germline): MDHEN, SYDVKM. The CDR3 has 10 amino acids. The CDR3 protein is CASSQGPQHF. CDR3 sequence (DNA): TGTGCCAGCAGCCAGGGGCCCCAGCATTTT.

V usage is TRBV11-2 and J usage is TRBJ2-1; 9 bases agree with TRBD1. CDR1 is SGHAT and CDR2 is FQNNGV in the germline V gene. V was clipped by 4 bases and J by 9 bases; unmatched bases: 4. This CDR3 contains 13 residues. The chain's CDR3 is CASSSGQGIEQFF. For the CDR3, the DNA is TGTGCCAGCAGCTCGGGACAGGGAATTGAGCAGTTCTTC.

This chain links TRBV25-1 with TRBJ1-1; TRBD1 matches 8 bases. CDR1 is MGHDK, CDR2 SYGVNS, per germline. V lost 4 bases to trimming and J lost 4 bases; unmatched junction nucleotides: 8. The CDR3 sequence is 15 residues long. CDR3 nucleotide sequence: TGTGCCAGCAGTGGATGGACAGGGTGGGGCACTGAAGCTTTCTTT. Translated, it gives CASSGWTGWGTEAFF.

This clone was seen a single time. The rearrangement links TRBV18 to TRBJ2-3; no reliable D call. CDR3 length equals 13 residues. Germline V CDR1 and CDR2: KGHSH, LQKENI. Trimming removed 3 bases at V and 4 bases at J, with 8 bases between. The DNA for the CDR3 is TGTGCCAGCTCACCCCCCGCATCAGATACGCAGTATTTT. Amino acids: CASSPPASDTQYF.

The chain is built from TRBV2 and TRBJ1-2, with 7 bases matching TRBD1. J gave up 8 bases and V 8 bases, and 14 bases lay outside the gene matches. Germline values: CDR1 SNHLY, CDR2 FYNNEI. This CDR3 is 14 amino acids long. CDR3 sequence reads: CASYRGVVSYGYTF. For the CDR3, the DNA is TGTGCCAGCTACAGGGGAGTCGTTTCGTACGGCTACACCTTC.

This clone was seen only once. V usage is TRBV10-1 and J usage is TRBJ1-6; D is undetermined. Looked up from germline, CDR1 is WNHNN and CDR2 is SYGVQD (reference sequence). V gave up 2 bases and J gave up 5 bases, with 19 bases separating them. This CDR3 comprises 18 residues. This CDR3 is CASSETKNRRTNNSPLHF. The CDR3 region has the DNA TGCGCCAGCAGTGAGACCAAAAATCGCAGAACCAATAATTCACCCCTCCACTTT.

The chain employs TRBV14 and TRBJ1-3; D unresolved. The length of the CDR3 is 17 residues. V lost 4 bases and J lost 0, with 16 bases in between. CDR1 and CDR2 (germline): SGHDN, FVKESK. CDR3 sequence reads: CASSLLRTLSSGNTIYF. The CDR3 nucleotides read TGTGCCAGCAGCCTCCTTCGGACGTTGAGCTCTGGAAACACCATATATTTT.

CDR3 sequence: CASSLEDTQYF. The CDR3 DNA sequence: TGTGCCAGCAGCCTTGAAGATACGCAGTATTTT. The rearrangement links TRBV7-2 to TRBJ2-3; D remains ambiguous. CDR1 is SGHTA, CDR2 FQGNSA, per germline. CDR3 length: 11 amino acids. V lost 5 bases to trimming and J lost 5 bases, with 5 bases between them.

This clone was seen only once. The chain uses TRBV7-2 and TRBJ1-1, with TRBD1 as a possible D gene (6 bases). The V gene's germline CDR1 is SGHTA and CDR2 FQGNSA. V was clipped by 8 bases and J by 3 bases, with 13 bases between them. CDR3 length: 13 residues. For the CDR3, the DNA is TGTGCCAGCGGAGTACAGGGAGACACTGAAGCTTTCTTT. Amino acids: CASGVQGDTEAFF.

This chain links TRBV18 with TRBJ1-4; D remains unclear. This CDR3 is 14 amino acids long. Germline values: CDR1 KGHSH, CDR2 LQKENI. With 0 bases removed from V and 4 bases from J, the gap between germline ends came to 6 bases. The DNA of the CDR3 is TGTGCCAGCTCACCACCGGGGTTTAATGAAAAACTGTTTTTT. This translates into CASSPPGFNEKLFF. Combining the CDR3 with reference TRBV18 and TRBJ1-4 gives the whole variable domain NAGVMQNPRHLVRRRGQEARLRCSPMKGHSHVYWYRQLPEEGLKFMVYLQKENIIDESGMPKERFSAEFPKEGPSILRIQQVVRGDSAAYFCASSPPGFNEKLFFGSGTQLSVL.

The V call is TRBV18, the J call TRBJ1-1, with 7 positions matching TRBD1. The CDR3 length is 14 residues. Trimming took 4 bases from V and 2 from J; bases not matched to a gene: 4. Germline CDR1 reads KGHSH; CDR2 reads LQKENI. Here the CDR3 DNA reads TGTGCCAGCTCACTAGGGACAGCAAACACTGAAGCTTTCTTT. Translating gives CASSLGTANTEAFF.

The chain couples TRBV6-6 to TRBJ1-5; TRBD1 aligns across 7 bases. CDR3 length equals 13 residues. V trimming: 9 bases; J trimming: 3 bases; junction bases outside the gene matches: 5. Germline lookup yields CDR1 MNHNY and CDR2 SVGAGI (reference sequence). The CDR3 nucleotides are TGTGCCAGTACAGGGGAACTCAATCAGCCCCAGCATTTT. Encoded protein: CASTGELNQPQHF.

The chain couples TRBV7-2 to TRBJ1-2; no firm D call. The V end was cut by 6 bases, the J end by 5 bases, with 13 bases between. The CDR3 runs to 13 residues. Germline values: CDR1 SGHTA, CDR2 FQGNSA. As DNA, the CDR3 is TGTGCCAGCAGTTTAATCACAGATTATGGCTACACCTTC. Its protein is CASSLITDYGYTF.

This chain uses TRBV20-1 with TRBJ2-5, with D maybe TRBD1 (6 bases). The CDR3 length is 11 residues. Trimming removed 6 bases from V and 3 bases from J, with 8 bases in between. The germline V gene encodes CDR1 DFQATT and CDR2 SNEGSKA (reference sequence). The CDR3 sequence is CSAPGEETQYF. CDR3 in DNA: TGCAGTGCCCCAGGGGAAGAGACCCAGTACTTC.

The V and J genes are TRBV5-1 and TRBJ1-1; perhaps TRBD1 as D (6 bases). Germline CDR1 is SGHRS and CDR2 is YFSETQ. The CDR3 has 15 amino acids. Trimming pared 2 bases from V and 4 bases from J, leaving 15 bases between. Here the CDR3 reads CASSFRGAGGTEAFF. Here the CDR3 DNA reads TGCGCCAGCAGCTTTAGGGGGGCCGGGGGCACTGAAGCTTTCTTT.

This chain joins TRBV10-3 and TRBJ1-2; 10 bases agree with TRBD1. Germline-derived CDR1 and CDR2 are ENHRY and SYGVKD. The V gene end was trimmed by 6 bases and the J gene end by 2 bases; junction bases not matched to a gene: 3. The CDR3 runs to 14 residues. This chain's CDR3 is CAIRRGQGNYGYTF. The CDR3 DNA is TGTGCCATCAGGAGGGGACAGGGGAACTATGGCTACACCTTC.

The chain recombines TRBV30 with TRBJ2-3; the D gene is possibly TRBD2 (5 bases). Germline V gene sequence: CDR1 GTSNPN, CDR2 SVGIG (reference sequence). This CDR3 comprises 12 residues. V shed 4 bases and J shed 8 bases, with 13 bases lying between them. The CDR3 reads CAWTQGSRTQYF. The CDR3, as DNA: TGTGCCTGGACCCAAGGGAGCCGTACGCAGTATTTT.

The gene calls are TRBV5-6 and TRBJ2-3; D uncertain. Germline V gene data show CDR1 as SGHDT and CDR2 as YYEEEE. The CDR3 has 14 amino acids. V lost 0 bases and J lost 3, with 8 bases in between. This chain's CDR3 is CASSLAAATDTQYF. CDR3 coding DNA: TGTGCCAGCAGCTTGGCGGCAGCGACAGATACGCAGTATTTT.

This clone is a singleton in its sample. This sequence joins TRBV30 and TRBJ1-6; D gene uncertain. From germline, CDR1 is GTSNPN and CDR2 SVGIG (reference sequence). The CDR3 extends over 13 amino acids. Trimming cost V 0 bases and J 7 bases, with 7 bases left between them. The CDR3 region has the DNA TGTGCCTGGAGTGTAACAGAGAATTCACCCCTCCACTTT. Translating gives CAWSVTENSPLHF.

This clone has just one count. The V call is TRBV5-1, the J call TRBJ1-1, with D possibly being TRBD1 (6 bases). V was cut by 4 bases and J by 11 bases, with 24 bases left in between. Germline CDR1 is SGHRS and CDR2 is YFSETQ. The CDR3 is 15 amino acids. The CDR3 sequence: CASSPVTALQGGAFF. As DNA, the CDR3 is TGCGCCAGCAGCCCGGTTACGGCGTTACAGGGTGGTGCTTTCTTT. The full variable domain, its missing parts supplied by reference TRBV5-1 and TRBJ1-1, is KAGVTQTPRYLIKTRGQQVTLSCSPISGHRSVSWYQQTPGQGLQFLFEYFSETQRNKGNFPGRFSGRQFSNSRSEMNVSTLELGDSALYLCASSPVTALQGGAFFGQGTRLTVV.

CDR3 protein: CASSFDGTDTQYF. In nucleotides, the CDR3 is TGCGCCAGCAGCTTTGACGGCACAGATACGCAGTATTTT. The chain joins TRBV5-1 to TRBJ2-3; D not resolved. Germline V lookup: CDR1 SGHRS, CDR2 YFSETQ. The CDR3 has 13 residues. Trimming took off 2 bases at V and 1 base at J, with 5 bases between the two ends.

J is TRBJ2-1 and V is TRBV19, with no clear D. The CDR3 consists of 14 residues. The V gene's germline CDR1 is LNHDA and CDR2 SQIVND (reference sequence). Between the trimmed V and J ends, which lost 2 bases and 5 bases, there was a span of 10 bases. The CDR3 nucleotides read TGTGCCAGTAGTATACGGTCCATCAACAATGAGCAGTTCTTC. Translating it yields CASSIRSINNEQFF.

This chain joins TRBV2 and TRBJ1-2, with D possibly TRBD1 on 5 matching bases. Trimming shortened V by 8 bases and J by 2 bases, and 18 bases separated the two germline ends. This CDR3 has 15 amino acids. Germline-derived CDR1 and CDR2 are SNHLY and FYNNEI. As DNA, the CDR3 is TGTGCCAGCCGTTCCCGGGGACGGCTAAACTATGGCTACACCTTC. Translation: CASRSRGRLNYGYTF.

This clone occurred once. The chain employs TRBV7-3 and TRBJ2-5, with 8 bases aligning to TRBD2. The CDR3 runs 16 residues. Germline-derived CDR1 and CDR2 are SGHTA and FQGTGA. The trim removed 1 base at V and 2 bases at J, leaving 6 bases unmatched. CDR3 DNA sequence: TGTGCCAGCAGCTTAAACGGACTAGCAATGCAAGAGACCCAGTACTTC. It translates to CASSLNGLAMQETQYF.

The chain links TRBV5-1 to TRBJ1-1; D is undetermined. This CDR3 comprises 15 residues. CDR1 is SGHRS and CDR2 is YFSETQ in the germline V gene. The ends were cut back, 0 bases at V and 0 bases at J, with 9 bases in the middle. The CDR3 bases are TGCGCCAGCAGCTTGGATGGGATTATGAACACTGAAGCTTTCTTT. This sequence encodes CASSLDGIMNTEAFF. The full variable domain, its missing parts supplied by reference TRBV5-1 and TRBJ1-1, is KAGVTQTPRYLIKTRGQQVTLSCSPISGHRSVSWYQQTPGQGLQFLFEYFSETQRNKGNFPGRFSGRQFSNSRSEMNVSTLELGDSALYLCASSLDGIMNTEAFFGQGTRLTVV.

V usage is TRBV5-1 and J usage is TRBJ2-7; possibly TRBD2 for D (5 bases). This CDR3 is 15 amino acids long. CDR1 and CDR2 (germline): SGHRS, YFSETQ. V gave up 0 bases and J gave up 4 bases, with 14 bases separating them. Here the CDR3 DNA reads TGCGCCAGCAGCTTGGGGGTCGGGGTAAGGTACGAGCAGTACTTC. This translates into CASSLGVGVRYEQYF.

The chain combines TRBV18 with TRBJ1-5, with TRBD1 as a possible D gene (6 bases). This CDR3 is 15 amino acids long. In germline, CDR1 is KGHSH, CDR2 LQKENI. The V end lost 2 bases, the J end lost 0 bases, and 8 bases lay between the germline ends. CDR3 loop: CASSPLGHSNQPQHF. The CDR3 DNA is TGTGCCAGCTCACCATTGGGACATAGCAATCAGCCCCAGCATTTT. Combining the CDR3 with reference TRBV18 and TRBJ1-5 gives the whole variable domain NAGVMQNPRHLVRRRGQEARLRCSPMKGHSHVYWYRQLPEEGLKFMVYLQKENIIDESGMPKERFSAEFPKEGPSILRIQQVVRGDSAAYFCASSPLGHSNQPQHFGDGTRLSIL.